Below, 4 T cell receptor beta chains from the same sample are listed, as sequenced in a study of cytomegalovirus exposure and HLA in healthy donors. PCR employed 60 Vbeta and 13 Jbeta primers. The data were produced by immunoSEQ multiplex PCR, yet TCRdb's version contains in-frame clones alone and is incomplete. This table has some 120,000 clones, more than 75% appearing once. The specimen sequenced was PBMCs. The origin of the receptors is a man aged 30 to 45 in good health and CMV-seropositive.

This clone was recorded a few times. The chain joins TRBV7-2 to TRBJ1-2, with TRBD1 matching over 8 bases. V was pared by 6 bases and J by 1 base, with 7 bases of the junction left unmatched. CDR1 and CDR2 (germline): SGHTA, FQGNSA. The CDR3 runs to 15 residues. The CDR3 is CASSLGQAGNYGYTF. The DNA of the CDR3 is TGTGCCAGCAGTTTGGGACAGGCTGGTAACTATGGCTACACCTTC.

This chain joins TRBV6-1 and TRBJ2-3; 9 nucleotides agree with TRBD1. The CDR3 sequence is 16 residues long. Per the germline V gene, CDR1 is MNHNS and CDR2 is SASEGT. J was trimmed by 2 bases and V by 0 bases; bases with no gene match: 3. CDR3 amino acids: CASSEAGTGPTDTQYF. The CDR3 DNA reads TGTGCCAGCAGTGAAGCCGGGACAGGGCCCACAGATACGCAGTATTTT.

This clone was found once. The chain joins TRBV10-1 to TRBJ2-5; TRBD2 matches 7 bases. Germline CDR1 and CDR2: WNHNN and SYGVQD (reference sequence). The CDR3 length is 15 residues. With V trimmed by 5 bases and J by 4 bases, 10 bases remained unmatched. This chain's CDR3 is CASSPGASGRETQYF. The CDR3 DNA follows: TGCGCCAGCAGTCCCGGGGCTAGCGGACGAGAGACCCAGTACTTC.

V and J are TRBV6-5 and TRBJ2-1; the D is unclear. The CDR3 spans 15 residues. V shed 4 bases and J shed 4 bases, with 14 bases lying between them. CDR1 and CDR2 from the germline V gene are MNHEY and SVGAGI. In DNA, the CDR3 is TGTGCCAGCAGTTCTTCCATTCACTATTACAATGAGCAGTTCTTC. This encodes CASSSSIHYYNEQFF.